This T cell receptor beta chain originates from a study of CD8 T cells in ankylosing spondylitis. Molecular-barcoded quantitative 5'-RACE produced these TCR beta libraries. TCRdb redid the calling of the 5' RACE reads with MiXCR, one entry per CDR3 protein. Among around 440,000 distinct CDR3 sequences, about 15% were seen once, and the ten largest hold approximately 1%. General study findings and limits: Among TCR beta sequences, a motif of 7 to 9 highly homologous variants appeared characteristic of ankylosing spondylitis blood. The disease-linked clones had a CD8+ phenotype and low blood frequencies. Disease-linked clones were reportedly significantly enriched in matched ankylosing spondylitis synovial fluid. Certain motif variants had earlier been reported in reactive arthritis synovial fluid and blood.

This CDR3 is 15 amino acids long. The V gene's germline CDR1 is MNHEY and CDR2 SMNVEV (reference sequence). The V and J ends lost 5 bases and 4 bases, in that order; junction bases with no gene match: 6. Regarding this clonotype: What it recognizes is unknown.

The chain links TRBV27 to TRBJ2-1, with 9 bases that match TRBD2. Material: blood, either unsorted or a sorted T cell fraction (not recorded which). This TCR derives from a male donor with ankylosing spondylitis. CDR3 amino acids: CASSPRLAEYNEQFF. The CDR3 DNA sequence: TGTGCCAGCAGTCCAAGACTAGCGGAGTACAATGAGCAGTTCTTC.